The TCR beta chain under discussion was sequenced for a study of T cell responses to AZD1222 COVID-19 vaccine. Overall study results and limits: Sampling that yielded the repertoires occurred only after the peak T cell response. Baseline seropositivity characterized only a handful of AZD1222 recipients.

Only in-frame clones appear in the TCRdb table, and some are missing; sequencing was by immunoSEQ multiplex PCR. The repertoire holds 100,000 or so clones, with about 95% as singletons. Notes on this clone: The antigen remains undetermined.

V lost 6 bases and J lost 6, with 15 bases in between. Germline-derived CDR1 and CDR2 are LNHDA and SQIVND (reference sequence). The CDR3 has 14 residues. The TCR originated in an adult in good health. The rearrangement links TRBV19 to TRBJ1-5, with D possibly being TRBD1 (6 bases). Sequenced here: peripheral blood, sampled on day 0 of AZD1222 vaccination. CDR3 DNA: TGTGCCAGTAGGGGGCGGCAGGGGTCTCAGCCCCAGCATTTT. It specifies CASRGRQGSQPQHF.